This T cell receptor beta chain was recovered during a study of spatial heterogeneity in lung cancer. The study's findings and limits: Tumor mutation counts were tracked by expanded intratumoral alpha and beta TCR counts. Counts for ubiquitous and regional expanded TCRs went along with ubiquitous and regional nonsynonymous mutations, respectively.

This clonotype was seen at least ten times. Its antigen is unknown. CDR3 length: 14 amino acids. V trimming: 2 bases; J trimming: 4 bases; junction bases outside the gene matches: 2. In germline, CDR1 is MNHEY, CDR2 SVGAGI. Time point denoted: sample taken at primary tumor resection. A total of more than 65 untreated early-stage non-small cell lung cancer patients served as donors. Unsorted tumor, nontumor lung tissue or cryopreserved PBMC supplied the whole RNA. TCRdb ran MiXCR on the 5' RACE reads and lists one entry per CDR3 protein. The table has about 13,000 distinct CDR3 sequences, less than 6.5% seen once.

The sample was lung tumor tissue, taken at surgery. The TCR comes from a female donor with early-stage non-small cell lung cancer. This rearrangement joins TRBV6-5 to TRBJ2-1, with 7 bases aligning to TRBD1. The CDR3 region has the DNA TGTGCCAGCAGTTACGGCAGGGGGTACAATGAGCAGTTCTTC. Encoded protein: CASSYGRGYNEQFF.